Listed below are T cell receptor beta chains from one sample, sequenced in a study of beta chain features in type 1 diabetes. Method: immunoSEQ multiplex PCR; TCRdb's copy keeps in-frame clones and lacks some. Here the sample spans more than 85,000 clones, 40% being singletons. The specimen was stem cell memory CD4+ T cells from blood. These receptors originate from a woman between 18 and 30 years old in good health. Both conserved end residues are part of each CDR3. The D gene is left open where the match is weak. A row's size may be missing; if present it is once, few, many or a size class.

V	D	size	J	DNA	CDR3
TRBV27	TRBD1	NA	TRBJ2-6	TGTGCCAGCAGTATCGACAGGGTAAGGGCCAACGTCCTGACTTTC	CASSIDRVRANVLTF
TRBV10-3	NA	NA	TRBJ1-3	TGTGCCATCAAGGAAGGGCAGGGAAGAAACACCATATATTTT	CAIKEGQGRNTIYF
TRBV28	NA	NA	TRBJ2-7	TGTGCCAGCAGCCTTGAATTTCCCCCCTACGAGCAGTACTTC	CASSLEFPPYEQYF
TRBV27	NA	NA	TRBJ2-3	TGTGCCAGCAGCCGGGGGGCCAGGGTCCCAGATACGCAGTATTTT	CASSRGARVPDTQYF
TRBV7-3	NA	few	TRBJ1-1	TGTGCCAGCAGCTTAGATCGTCAGGTGAACACTGAAGCTTTCTTT	CASSLDRQVNTEAFF
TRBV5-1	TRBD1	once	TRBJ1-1	TGCGCCAGCAGCCGGACAGGGGGCTTAATGAACACTGAAGCTTTCTTT	CASSRTGGLMNTEAFF
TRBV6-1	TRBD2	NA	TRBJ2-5	TGTGCCAGCAAAACCGGGGGGGGCCAACGAGACCAGTACTTC	CASKTGGGQRDQYF
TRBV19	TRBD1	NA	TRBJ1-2	TGTGCCAGTAGTATTATAGGGACAGGAGCCTATGGCTACACCTTC	CASSIIGTGAYGYTF
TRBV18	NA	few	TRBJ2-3	TGTGCCAGCTCACCCCAGGATTTGTGGTATTTT	CASSPQDLWYF
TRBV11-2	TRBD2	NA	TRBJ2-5	TGTGCCAGCAGCTTGCTAGCGGACCAAGAGACCCAGTACTTC	CASSLLADQETQYF
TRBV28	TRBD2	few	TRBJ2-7	TGTGCCAGCAGTCCGACTAGCGGGAGTGTCCACGAGCAGTACTTC	CASSPTSGSVHEQYF